Listed here are 5 T cell receptor beta chains from one sample, sequenced in a study of T-cell reconstitution after alpha-beta-depleted transplantation in children. Unique molecular identifiers were incorporated during preparation of the TCRbeta library. TCRdb used MiXCR to reprocess the PCR reads, holding one entry per CDR3 protein. This table has around 580,000 distinct CDR3 sequences, roughly 24% appearing once. Sequenced here: PBMCs, mostly from graft donor cells, sampled 360 days after TCRalphabeta/CD19-depleted stem cell transplant. The receptors stem from a boy less than two years old who had a stem cell transplant for acute myeloid leukemia, so the T cells may come from the graft donor.

This clonotype was recorded many times. V usage is TRBV7-9 and J usage is TRBJ1-2; D gene unclear. V shed 5 bases and J shed 3 bases, with 10 bases lying between them. This CDR3 comprises 13 residues. Germline V CDR1 and CDR2: SEHNR, FQNEAQ (reference sequence). CDR3 nucleotides: TGTGCCAGCAGCCCTCGAGGGTACTATGGCTACACCTTC. This translates into CASSPRGYYGYTF.

This clonotype was found many times. The chain employs TRBV20-1 and TRBJ2-5, with 7 bases that match TRBD2. Germline loops: CDR1 DFQATT, CDR2 SNEGSKA (reference sequence). CDR3 size: 14 residues. J gave up 2 bases and V 1 base, and 4 bases lay outside the gene matches. The CDR3 loop is CSARVPSGQETQYF. CDR3 coding DNA: TGCAGTGCTAGAGTCCCTAGCGGTCAAGAGACCCAGTACTTC.

The genes are TRBV21-1 and TRBJ2-4. TRBV21-1 counts as a pseudogene. CDR3 size: 11 residues. CDR3 region: CASKRKNIQYF. CDR3 coding DNA: TGTGCCAGCAAAAGGAAAAACATTCAGTACTTC.

This clonotype was seen a handful of times. The V and J genes are TRBV12-3 or TRBV12-4 and TRBJ1-5; no definite D call. The CDR3 length is 14 residues. V gave up 6 bases and J gave up 7 bases, with 16 bases separating them. The CDR3 region has the DNA TGTGCCAGCAGAGTTTTGGAGGGTGACCAGCCCCAGCATTTT. This gives the protein CASRVLEGDQPQHF.

The V and J genes are TRBV5-1 and TRBJ2-3, with a tentative D call TRBD2 (6 bases). The ends were cut back, 0 bases at V and 7 bases at J, with 15 bases in the middle. The CDR3 covers 15 residues. The germline gives CDR1 SGHRS, CDR2 YFSETQ. The CDR3 region has the DNA TGCGCCAGCAGCTTGGTGGAAACCCGGGGGAATACGCAGTATTTT. Amino acids: CASSLVETRGNTQYF.